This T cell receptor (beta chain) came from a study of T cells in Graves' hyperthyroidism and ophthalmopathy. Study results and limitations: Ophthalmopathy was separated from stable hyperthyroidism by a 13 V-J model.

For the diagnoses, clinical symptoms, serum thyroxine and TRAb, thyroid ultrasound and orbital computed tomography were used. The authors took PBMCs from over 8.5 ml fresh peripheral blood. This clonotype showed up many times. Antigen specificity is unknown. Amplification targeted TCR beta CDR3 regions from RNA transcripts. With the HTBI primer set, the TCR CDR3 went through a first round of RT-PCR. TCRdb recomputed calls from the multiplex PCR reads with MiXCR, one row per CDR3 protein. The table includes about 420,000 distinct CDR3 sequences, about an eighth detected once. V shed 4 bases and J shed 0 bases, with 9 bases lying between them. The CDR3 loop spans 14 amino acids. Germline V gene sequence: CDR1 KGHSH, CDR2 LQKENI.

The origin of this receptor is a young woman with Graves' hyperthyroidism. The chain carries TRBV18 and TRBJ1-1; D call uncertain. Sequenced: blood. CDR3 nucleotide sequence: TGTGCCAGCTCACGGAGCCCCGTGAACACTGAAGCTTTCTTT. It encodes CASSRSPVNTEAFF.